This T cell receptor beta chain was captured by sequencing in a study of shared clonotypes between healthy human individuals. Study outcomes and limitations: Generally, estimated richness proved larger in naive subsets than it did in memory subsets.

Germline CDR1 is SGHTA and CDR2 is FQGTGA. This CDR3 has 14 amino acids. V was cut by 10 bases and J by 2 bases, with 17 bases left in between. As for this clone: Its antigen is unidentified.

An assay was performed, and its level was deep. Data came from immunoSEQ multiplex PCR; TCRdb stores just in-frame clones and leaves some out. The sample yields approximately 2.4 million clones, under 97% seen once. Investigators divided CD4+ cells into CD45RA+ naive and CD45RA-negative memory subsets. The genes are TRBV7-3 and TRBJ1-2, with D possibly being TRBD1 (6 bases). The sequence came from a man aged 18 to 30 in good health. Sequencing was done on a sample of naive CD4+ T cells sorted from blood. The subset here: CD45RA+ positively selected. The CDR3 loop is CAINQGGWNYGYTF. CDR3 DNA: TGTGCCATTAACCAAGGGGGTTGGAACTATGGCTACACCTTC.